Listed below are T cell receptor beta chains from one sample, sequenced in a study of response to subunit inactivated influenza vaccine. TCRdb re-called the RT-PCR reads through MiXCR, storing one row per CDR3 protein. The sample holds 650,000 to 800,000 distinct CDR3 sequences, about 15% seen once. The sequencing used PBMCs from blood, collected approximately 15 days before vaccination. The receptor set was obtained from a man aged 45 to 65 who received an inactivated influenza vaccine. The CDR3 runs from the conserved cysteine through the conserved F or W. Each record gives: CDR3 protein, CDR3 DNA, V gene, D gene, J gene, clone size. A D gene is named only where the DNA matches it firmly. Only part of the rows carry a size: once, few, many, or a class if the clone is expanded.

cdr3_aa: CSALGTEFFSYEQYF; cdr3_nt: TGCAGTGCTCTCGGGACAGAATTTTTCTCCTACGAGCAGTACTTC; v_call: TRBV20-1; d_call: TRBD1; j_call: TRBJ2-7; clone_size: NA
cdr3_aa: CASSLEPLAAMRGQFF; cdr3_nt: TGTGCCAGCAGCTTAGAACCCCTAGCGGCAATGAGGGGGCAGTTCTTC; v_call: TRBV7-2; d_call: TRBD2; j_call: TRBJ2-1; clone_size: many
cdr3_aa: CASSLRRGHGYNEQFF; cdr3_nt: TGTGCCAGCAGCCTTAGGAGGGGCCACGGGTACAATGAGCAGTTCTTC; v_call: TRBV3-1; d_call: NA; j_call: TRBJ2-1; clone_size: NA
cdr3_aa: CASTSGLPNTGELFF; cdr3_nt: TGTGCCAGCACCTCGGGACTTCCGAATACCGGGGAGCTGTTTTTT; v_call: TRBV2; d_call: NA; j_call: TRBJ2-2; clone_size: NA
cdr3_aa: CSARDGDSGRAGSTDTQYF; cdr3_nt: TGCAGTGCTAGAGATGGGGATAGCGGGAGGGCCGGGAGCACAGATACGCAGTATTTT; v_call: TRBV20-1; d_call: TRBD2; j_call: TRBJ2-3; clone_size: few
cdr3_aa: CASRVLAESSYEQYF; cdr3_nt: TGTGCCAGTAGGGTACTAGCGGAAAGCTCCTACGAGCAGTACTTC; v_call: TRBV19; d_call: TRBD2; j_call: TRBJ2-7; clone_size: NA
cdr3_aa: CASSQGGQRTISGNTIYF; cdr3_nt: TGTGCCAGCAGCCAAGGTGGACAGCGTACGATCTCTGGAAACACCATATATTTT; v_call: TRBV4-2; d_call: NA; j_call: TRBJ1-3; clone_size: few
cdr3_aa: CAINPGQGNYGYTF; cdr3_nt: TGTGCCATCAACCCGGGACAGGGGAACTATGGCTACACCTTC; v_call: TRBV10-3; d_call: TRBD1; j_call: TRBJ1-2; clone_size: few
cdr3_aa: CASSFFLGSGYTF; cdr3_nt: TGTGCCAGCAGTTTCTTCTTGGGTTCTGGCTACACCTTC; v_call: TRBV12-3/TRBV12-4; d_call: NA; j_call: TRBJ1-2; clone_size: NA
cdr3_aa: CASSLRGGRYNEQFF; cdr3_nt: TGTGCCAGCAGTTTGAGAGGGGGAAGATACAATGAGCAGTTCTTC; v_call: TRBV12-3/TRBV12-4; d_call: NA; j_call: TRBJ2-1; clone_size: many
cdr3_aa: CATSRGESTGELFF; cdr3_nt: TGTGCCACCAGCAGAGGGGAGAGCACCGGGGAGCTGTTTTTT; v_call: TRBV15; d_call: NA; j_call: TRBJ2-2; clone_size: many
cdr3_aa: CSVGINQETQYF; cdr3_nt: TGCAGCGTTGGAATAAATCAAGAGACCCAGTACTTC; v_call: TRBV29-1; d_call: NA; j_call: TRBJ2-5; clone_size: NA
cdr3_aa: CSVEKGTGLEQFF; cdr3_nt: TGCAGCGTTGAAAAGGGGACAGGTCTTGAGCAGTTCTTC; v_call: TRBV29-1; d_call: TRBD1; j_call: TRBJ2-1; clone_size: NA
cdr3_aa: CSASQGEREQYF; cdr3_nt: TGCAGTGCGAGTCAGGGGGAGCGGGAGCAGTACTTC; v_call: TRBV20-1; d_call: TRBD1; j_call: TRBJ2-7; clone_size: NA
cdr3_aa: CASSAGLTSGGSTDTQYF; cdr3_nt: TGCGCCAGCAGCGCCGGTCTCACTAGCGGGGGTAGCACAGATACGCAGTATTTT; v_call: TRBV5-1; d_call: TRBD2; j_call: TRBJ2-3; clone_size: many
cdr3_aa: CASSWSTGTADTQYF; cdr3_nt: TGCGCCAGCAGCTGGTCGACAGGGACGGCAGATACGCAGTATTTT; v_call: TRBV5-1; d_call: TRBD1; j_call: TRBJ2-3; clone_size: few
cdr3_aa: CASSWGQKAYEQYF; cdr3_nt: TGTGCCAGCAGCTGGGGGCAGAAAGCCTACGAGCAGTACTTC; v_call: TRBV7-9; d_call: NA; j_call: TRBJ2-7; clone_size: few
cdr3_aa: CSARGPGGRSETQYF; cdr3_nt: TGCAGTGCTAGAGGCCCCGGGGGCCGATCGGAGACCCAGTACTTC; v_call: TRBV20-1; d_call: NA; j_call: TRBJ2-5; clone_size: NA
cdr3_aa: CASSLVLPRRGVLETQYF; cdr3_nt: TGTGCCAGCAGCTTAGTGCTTCCTAGGCGGGGGGTTTTAGAGACCCAGTACTTC; v_call: TRBV7-2; d_call: TRBD2; j_call: TRBJ2-5; clone_size: few
cdr3_aa: CASSSGAGNTIYF; cdr3_nt: TGTGCCAGCAGCTCAGGAGCTGGAAACACCATATATTTT; v_call: TRBV11-2; d_call: NA; j_call: TRBJ1-3; clone_size: many
cdr3_aa: CASSGRTSGKGGETQYF; cdr3_nt: TGTGCCAGCAGCGGACGGACTAGCGGGAAGGGGGGAGAGACCCAGTACTTC; v_call: TRBV7-9; d_call: TRBD2; j_call: TRBJ2-5; clone_size: few
cdr3_aa: CASSPPGTRTYGYTF; cdr3_nt: TGTGCCAGCAGCCCCCCCGGGACAAGGACATATGGCTACACCTTC; v_call: TRBV6-2/TRBV6-3; d_call: NA; j_call: TRBJ1-2; clone_size: few
cdr3_aa: CASSLASRGITDTQYF; cdr3_nt: TGCGCCAGCAGCTTGGCAAGCAGGGGAATCACAGATACGCAGTATTTT; v_call: TRBV5-1; d_call: NA; j_call: TRBJ2-3; clone_size: few
cdr3_aa: CASSDTPNEKLFF; cdr3_nt: TGCGCCAGCAGCGATACCCCTAATGAAAAACTGTTTTTT; v_call: TRBV5-1; d_call: NA; j_call: TRBJ1-4; clone_size: few
cdr3_aa: CASSPRRNTEAFF; cdr3_nt: TGTGCCAGCAGCCCCCGGAGGAACACTGAAGCTTTCTTT; v_call: TRBV7-3; d_call: NA; j_call: TRBJ1-1; clone_size: many
cdr3_aa: CAPYEQYF; cdr3_nt: TGTGCCCCCTACGAGCAGTACTTC; v_call: TRBV12-3/TRBV12-4; d_call: NA; j_call: TRBJ2-7; clone_size: many
cdr3_aa: CASSLRSGGGQTQYF; cdr3_nt: TGCGCCAGCAGCTTGAGATCGGGGGGAGGACAGACCCAGTACTTC; v_call: TRBV5-1; d_call: TRBD2; j_call: TRBJ2-5; clone_size: many
cdr3_aa: CASSKQNTEAFF; cdr3_nt: TGTGCCAGCAGCAAACAGAACACTGAAGCTTTCTTT; v_call: TRBV14; d_call: NA; j_call: TRBJ1-1; clone_size: many
cdr3_aa: CSAPRTAAYEQYF; cdr3_nt: TGCAGTGCTCCCAGGACCGCCGCTTACGAGCAGTACTTC; v_call: TRBV20-1; d_call: NA; j_call: TRBJ2-7; clone_size: NA
cdr3_aa: CASSLRQFSQKLFF; cdr3_nt: TGTGCCAGCAGTCTCCGACAGTTCTCACAGAAACTGTTTTTT; v_call: TRBV6-1; d_call: NA; j_call: TRBJ1-4; clone_size: NA
cdr3_aa: CSAEALLSGRDFSYNEQFF; cdr3_nt: TGCAGTGCCGAGGCCCTGCTTAGCGGGCGCGACTTTTCCTACAATGAGCAGTTCTTC; v_call: TRBV20-1; d_call: TRBD2; j_call: TRBJ2-1; clone_size: few
cdr3_aa: CASSVPGLVLNTGELFF; cdr3_nt: TGTGCCAGCAGTGTCCCGGGACTAGTTCTGAACACCGGGGAGCTGTTTTTT; v_call: TRBV6-2/TRBV6-3; d_call: TRBD2; j_call: TRBJ2-2; clone_size: few
cdr3_aa: CASSQGLAGGESKNIQYF; cdr3_nt: TGCGCCAGCAGCCAGGGACTAGCGGGGGGGGAGTCCAAAAACATTCAGTACTTC; v_call: TRBV4-1; d_call: TRBD2; j_call: TRBJ2-4; clone_size: few
cdr3_aa: CASRPWTGGAYTQYF; cdr3_nt: TGTGCCAGCAGACCCTGGACAGGGGGCGCTTATACGCAGTATTTT; v_call: TRBV2; d_call: TRBD1; j_call: TRBJ2-3; clone_size: few
cdr3_aa: CASSFPLAGPTQDTQYF; cdr3_nt: TGTGCCAGCAGTTTCCCCCTAGCGGGGCCGACGCAGGATACGCAGTATTTT; v_call: TRBV28; d_call: TRBD2; j_call: TRBJ2-3; clone_size: few
cdr3_aa: CSVEDHLADSYEQYF; cdr3_nt: TGCAGCGTTGAAGATCACCTAGCAGACTCCTACGAGCAGTACTTC; v_call: TRBV29-1; d_call: NA; j_call: TRBJ2-7; clone_size: NA
cdr3_aa: CASSPHSGSEAFF; cdr3_nt: TGCGCCAGCAGTCCCCACTCCGGCAGTGAAGCTTTCTTT; v_call: TRBV5-1; d_call: NA; j_call: TRBJ1-1; clone_size: few
cdr3_aa: CASSQLAEYNEQFF; cdr3_nt: TGTGCCAGCAGCCAACTAGCGGAATACAATGAGCAGTTCTTC; v_call: TRBV4-2; d_call: TRBD2; j_call: TRBJ2-1; clone_size: few
cdr3_aa: CASSLESQPAYEQYF; cdr3_nt: TGCGCCAGCAGCTTGGAGTCGCAGCCAGCCTACGAGCAGTACTTC; v_call: TRBV5-1; d_call: NA; j_call: TRBJ2-7; clone_size: NA
cdr3_aa: CASSPGDRSYGYTF; cdr3_nt: TGTGCCAGCAGTCCTGGGGACAGGAGCTATGGCTACACCTTC; v_call: TRBV12-3/TRBV12-4; d_call: TRBD1; j_call: TRBJ1-2; clone_size: few
cdr3_aa: CASSASGSPYNEQFF; cdr3_nt: TGTGCCAGCAGTGCTAGCGGGAGTCCCTACAATGAGCAGTTCTTC; v_call: TRBV6-2/TRBV6-3; d_call: TRBD2; j_call: TRBJ2-1; clone_size: NA
cdr3_aa: CASCLGGTSTDTQYF; cdr3_nt: TGCGCCAGCTGTTTGGGGGGAACTAGCACAGATACGCAGTATTTT; v_call: TRBV5-1; d_call: NA; j_call: TRBJ2-3; clone_size: NA
cdr3_aa: CASSYRPPGGSETQYF; cdr3_nt: TGCGCCAGCAGCTACAGACCTCCAGGGGGCTCAGAGACCCAGTACTTC; v_call: TRBV5-1; d_call: TRBD1; j_call: TRBJ2-5; clone_size: few
cdr3_aa: CASSELAGETQYF; cdr3_nt: TGTGCCAGCAGTGAGCTAGCGGGAGAGACCCAGTACTTC; v_call: TRBV28; d_call: TRBD2; j_call: TRBJ2-5; clone_size: few
cdr3_aa: CASSLEPGHTEAFF; cdr3_nt: TGCGCCAGCAGCTTGGAACCGGGGCACACTGAAGCTTTCTTT; v_call: TRBV5-1; d_call: NA; j_call: TRBJ1-1; clone_size: many
cdr3_aa: CSAPLGGRPSYNEQFF; cdr3_nt: TGCAGTGCTCCTCTTGGCGGGAGGCCCTCCTACAATGAGCAGTTCTTC; v_call: TRBV20-1; d_call: TRBD2; j_call: TRBJ2-1; clone_size: few